This TCR beta chain was recorded in a study of OX40 agonist ivuxolimab in advanced cancers. Background on the study: Mean age approximately 66 years, range roughly 20 to 85; around 80% male.

A few counts support this clone. CDR3 length: 14 amino acids. Germline V gives CDR1 SGDLS, CDR2 YYNGEE. J gave up 4 bases and V 7 bases, and 7 bases lay outside the gene matches. Libraries were prepared by immunoSEQ multiplex PCR; TCRdb keeps only in-frame clonotypes and omits some of them. This sample has about 73,000 clones; approximately 90% occur once, and the top ten carry over 9.5%. Exclusion applied to patients with autoimmune disease history or systemic immunosuppression. Peripheral blood came from all dose cohorts at three timepoints. This sample comprised CD4+ or CD8+ T cells sorted from blood, obtained in a trial of the OX40 agonist ivuxolimab. V usage is TRBV9 and J usage is TRBJ2-2; 7 bases align to TRBD1. This receptor was obtained from an adult with an advanced solid tumor such as melanoma, head and neck, liver or kidney cancer. CDR3 region: CASEPTGFTGELFF. The DNA for the CDR3 is TGTGCCAGCGAGCCGACAGGGTTCACCGGGGAGCTGTTTTTT.